This T cell receptor (beta chain) was recovered during a study of CD8 T cells in Susac syndrome. Reverse transcription used about 0.45 to 1 ug RNA and random hexamers. An immunoSEQ multiplex PCR amplified TCR beta CDR3 over 54 Vbeta and 13 Jbeta. Each CDR3 protein gets one entry after TCRdb re-called the immunoSEQ multiplex PCR reads with MiXCR. The sample lists approximately 74,000 distinct CDR3 sequences, nearly 95% seen once, with approximately 0.94% in the top ten. The V segment lost 2 bases and the J segment 2 bases; nucleotides outside the gene matches: 6. Per the germline V gene, CDR1 is SGHTA and CDR2 is FQGNSA. The CDR3 runs to 16 residues.

Sequenced input: CD8+ T cells from PBMCs. This clonotype originated in a human donor with Susac syndrome. This chain uses TRBV7-2 with TRBJ2-7; TRBD2 matches 10 bases. CDR3 nucleotide sequence: TGTGCCAGCAGCTTACCTAGCGGGAGCAGGCCCTACGAGCAGTACTTC. This translates into CASSLPSGSRPYEQYF.